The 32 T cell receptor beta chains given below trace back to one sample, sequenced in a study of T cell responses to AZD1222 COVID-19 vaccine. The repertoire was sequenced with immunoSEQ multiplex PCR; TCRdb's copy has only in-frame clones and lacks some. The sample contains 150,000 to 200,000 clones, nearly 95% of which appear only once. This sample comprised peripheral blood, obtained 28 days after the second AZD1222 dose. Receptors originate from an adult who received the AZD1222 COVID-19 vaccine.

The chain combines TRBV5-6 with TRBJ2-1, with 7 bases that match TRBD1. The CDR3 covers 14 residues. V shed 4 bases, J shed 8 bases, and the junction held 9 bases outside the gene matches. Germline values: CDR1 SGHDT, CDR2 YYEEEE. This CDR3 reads CASSAGTEIYEQFF. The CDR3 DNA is TGTGCCAGCAGCGCCGGGACAGAAATCTATGAGCAGTTCTTC.

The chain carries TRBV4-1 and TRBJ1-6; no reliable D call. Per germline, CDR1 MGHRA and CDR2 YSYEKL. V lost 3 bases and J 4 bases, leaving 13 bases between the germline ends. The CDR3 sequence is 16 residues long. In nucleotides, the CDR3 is TGCGCCAGCAGCCAGCCTCTGGACGCTTATAATTCACCCCTCCACTTT. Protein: CASSQPLDAYNSPLHF.

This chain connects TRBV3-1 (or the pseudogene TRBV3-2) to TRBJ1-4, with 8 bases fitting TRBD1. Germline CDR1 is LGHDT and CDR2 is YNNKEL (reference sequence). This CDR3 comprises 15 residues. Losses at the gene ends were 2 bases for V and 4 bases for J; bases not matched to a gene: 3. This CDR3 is CASSQTGGDNEKLFF. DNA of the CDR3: TGTGCCAGCAGCCAAACAGGGGGGGATAATGAAAAACTGTTTTTT.

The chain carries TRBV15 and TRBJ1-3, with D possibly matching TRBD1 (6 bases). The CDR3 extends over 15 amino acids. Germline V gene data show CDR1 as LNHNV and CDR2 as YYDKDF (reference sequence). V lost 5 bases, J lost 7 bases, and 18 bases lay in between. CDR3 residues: CATSGLQQGLNTIYF. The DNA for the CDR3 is TGTGCCACCAGCGGCCTACAGCAGGGGCTTAACACCATATATTTT.

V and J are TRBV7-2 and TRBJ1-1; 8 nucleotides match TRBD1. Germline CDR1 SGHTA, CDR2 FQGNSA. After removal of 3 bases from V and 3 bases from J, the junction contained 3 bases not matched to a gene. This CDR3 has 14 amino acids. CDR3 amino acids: CASSLMTGDTEAFF. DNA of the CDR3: TGTGCCAGCAGCTTGATGACAGGGGACACTGAAGCTTTCTTT. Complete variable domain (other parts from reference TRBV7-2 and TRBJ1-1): GAGVSQSPSNKVTEKGKDVELRCDPISGHTALYWYRQSLGQGLEFLIYFQGNSAPDKSGLPSDRFSAERTGGSVSTLTIQRTQQEDSAVYLCASSLMTGDTEAFFGQGTRLTVV.

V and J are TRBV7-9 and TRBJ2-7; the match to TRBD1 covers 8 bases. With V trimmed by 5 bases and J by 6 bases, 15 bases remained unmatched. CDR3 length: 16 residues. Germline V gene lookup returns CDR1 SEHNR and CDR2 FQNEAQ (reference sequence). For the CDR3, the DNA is TGTGCCAGCAGCGATCTCCGGACAGGGACCCTGGGCGAGCAGTACTTC. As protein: CASSDLRTGTLGEQYF. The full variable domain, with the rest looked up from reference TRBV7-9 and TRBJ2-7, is DTGVSQNPRHKITKRGQNVTFRCDPISEHNRLYWYRQTLGQGPEFLTYFQNEAQLEKSRLLSDRFSAERPKGSFSTLEIQRTEQGDSAMYLCASSDLRTGTLGEQYFGPGTRLTVT.

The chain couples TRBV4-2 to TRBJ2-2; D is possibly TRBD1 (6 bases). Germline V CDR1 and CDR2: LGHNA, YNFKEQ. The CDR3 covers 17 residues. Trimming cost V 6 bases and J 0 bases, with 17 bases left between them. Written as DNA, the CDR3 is TGTGCCAGCAGGTCGACAGGTTTTCCTACGAACACCGGGGAGCTGTTTTTT. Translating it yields CASRSTGFPTNTGELFF.

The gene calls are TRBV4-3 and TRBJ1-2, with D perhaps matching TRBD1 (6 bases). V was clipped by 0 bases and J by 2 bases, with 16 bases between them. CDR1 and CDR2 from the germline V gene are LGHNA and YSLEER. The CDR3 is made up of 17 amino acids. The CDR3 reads CASSQDRGGAYNYGYTF. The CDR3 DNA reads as TGCGCCAGCAGCCAAGATCGGGGGGGGGCTTACAACTATGGCTACACCTTC.

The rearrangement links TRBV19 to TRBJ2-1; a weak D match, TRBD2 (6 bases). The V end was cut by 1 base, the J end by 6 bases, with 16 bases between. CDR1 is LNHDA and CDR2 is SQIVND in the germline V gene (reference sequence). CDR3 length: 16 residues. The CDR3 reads CASSIGGGTRINEQFF. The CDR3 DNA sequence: TGTGCCAGTAGTATAGGCGGCGGGACCCGGATCAATGAGCAGTTCTTC. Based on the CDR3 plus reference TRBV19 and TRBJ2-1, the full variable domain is DGGITQSPKYLFRKEGQNVTLSCEQNLNHDAMYWYRQDPGQGLRLIYYSQIVNDFQKGDIAEGYSVSREKKESFPLTVTSAQKNPTAFYLCASSIGGGTRINEQFFGPGTRLTVL.

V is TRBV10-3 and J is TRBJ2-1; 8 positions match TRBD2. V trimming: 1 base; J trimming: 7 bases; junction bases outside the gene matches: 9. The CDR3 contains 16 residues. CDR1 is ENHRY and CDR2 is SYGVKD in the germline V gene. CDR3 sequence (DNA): TGTGCCATCAGTGAGTATCTAGCGGGCTCTTTAAATGAGCAGTTCTTC. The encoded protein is CAISEYLAGSLNEQFF.

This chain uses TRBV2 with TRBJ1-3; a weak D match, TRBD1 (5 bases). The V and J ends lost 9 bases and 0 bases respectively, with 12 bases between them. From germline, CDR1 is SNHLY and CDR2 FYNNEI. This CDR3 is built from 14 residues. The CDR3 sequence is CASRGTSSGNTIYF. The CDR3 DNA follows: TGTGCCAGTAGAGGGACCTCCTCTGGAAACACCATATATTTT.

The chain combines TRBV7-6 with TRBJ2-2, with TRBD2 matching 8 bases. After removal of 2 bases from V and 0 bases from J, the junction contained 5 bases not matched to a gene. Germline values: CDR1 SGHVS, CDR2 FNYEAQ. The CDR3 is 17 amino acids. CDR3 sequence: CASSLNSGRTNTGELFF. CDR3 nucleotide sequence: TGTGCCAGCAGCTTAAACAGCGGGAGAACGAACACCGGGGAGCTGTTTTTT.

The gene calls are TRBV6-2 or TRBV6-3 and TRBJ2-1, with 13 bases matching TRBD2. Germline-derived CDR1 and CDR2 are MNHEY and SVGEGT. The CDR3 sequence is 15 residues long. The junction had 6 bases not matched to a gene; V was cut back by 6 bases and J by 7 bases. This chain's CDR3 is CASSFRTSGGNEQFF. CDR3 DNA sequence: TGTGCCAGCAGCTTTAGGACTAGCGGGGGTAATGAGCAGTTCTTC.

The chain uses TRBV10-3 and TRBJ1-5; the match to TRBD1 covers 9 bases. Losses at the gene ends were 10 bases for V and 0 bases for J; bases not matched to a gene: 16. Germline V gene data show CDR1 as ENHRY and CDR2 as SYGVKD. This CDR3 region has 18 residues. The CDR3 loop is CATSSDRGSPYSNQPQHF. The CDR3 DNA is TGTGCCACCTCCTCGGACAGGGGTTCTCCTTATAGCAATCAGCCCCAGCATTTT.

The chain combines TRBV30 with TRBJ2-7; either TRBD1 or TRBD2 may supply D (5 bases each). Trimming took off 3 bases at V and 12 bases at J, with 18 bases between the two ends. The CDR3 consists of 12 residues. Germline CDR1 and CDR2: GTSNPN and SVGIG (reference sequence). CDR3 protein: CAWRGRGLQPYF. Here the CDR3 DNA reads TGTGCCTGGAGGGGACGGGGTTTGCAACCGTACTTC.

The CDR3 DNA reads TGTGCCAGCAGTGTTCTAGCGGGGGTCCCCACCTACGAGCAGTACTTC. It is translated as CASSVLAGVPTYEQYF. The chain uses TRBV6-4 and TRBJ2-7; the match to TRBD2 covers 10 bases. The CDR3 spans 16 residues. The junction had 8 bases not matched to a gene; V was cut back by 4 bases and J by 2 bases. Germline V gene sequence: CDR1 MRHNA, CDR2 SNTAGT.

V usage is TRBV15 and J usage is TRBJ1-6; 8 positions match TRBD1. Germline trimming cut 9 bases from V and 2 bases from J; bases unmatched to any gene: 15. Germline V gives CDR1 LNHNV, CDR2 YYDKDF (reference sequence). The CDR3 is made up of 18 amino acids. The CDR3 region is CATTRVPKQGAYNSPLHF. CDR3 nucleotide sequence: TGTGCCACTACGCGGGTCCCTAAACAGGGGGCCTATAATTCACCCCTCCACTTT.

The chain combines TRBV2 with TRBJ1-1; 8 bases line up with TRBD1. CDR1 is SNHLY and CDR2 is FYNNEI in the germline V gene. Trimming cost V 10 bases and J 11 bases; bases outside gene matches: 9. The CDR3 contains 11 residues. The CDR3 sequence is CATGGGTGAFF. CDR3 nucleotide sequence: TGTGCCACCGGGGGAGGGACAGGCGCTTTCTTT. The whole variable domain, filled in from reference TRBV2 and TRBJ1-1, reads EPEVTQTPSHQVTQMGQEVILRCVPISNHLYFYWYRQILGQKVEFLVSFYNNEISEKSEIFDDQFSVERPDGSNFTLKIRSTKLEDSAMYFCATGGGTGAFFGQGTRLTVV.

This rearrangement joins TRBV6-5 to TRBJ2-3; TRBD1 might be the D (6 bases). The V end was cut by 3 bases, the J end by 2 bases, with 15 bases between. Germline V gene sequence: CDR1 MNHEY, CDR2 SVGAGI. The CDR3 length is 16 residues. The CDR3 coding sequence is TGTGCCAGCAGTTATGGGGTCGACAGGTTCACAGATACGCAGTATTTT. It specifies CASSYGVDRFTDTQYF.

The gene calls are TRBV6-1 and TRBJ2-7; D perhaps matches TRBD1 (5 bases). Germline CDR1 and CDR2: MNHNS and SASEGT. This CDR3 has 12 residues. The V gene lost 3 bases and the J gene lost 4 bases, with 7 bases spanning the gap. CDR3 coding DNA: TGTGCCAGCAGTGACAGGGATTACGAGCAGTACTTC. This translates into CASSDRDYEQYF.

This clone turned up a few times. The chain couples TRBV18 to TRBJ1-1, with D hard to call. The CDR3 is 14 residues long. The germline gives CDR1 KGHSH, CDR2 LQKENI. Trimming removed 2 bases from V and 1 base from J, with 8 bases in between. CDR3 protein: CASSPLAQNTEAFF. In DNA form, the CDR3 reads TGTGCCAGCTCACCATTGGCACAGAACACTGAAGCTTTCTTT.

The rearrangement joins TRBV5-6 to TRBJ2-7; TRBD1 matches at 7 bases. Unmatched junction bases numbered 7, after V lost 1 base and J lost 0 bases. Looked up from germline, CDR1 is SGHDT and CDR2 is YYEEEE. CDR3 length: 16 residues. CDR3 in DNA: TGTGCCAGCAGCTTGCTCTTAGGACAGGTCTCCTACGAGCAGTACTTC. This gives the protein CASSLLLGQVSYEQYF.

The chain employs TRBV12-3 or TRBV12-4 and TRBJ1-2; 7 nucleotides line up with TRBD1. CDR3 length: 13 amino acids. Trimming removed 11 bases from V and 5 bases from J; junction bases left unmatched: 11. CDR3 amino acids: CAFRDQGVYGYTF. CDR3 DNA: TGTGCCTTCCGGGATCAGGGGGTTTATGGCTACACCTTC.

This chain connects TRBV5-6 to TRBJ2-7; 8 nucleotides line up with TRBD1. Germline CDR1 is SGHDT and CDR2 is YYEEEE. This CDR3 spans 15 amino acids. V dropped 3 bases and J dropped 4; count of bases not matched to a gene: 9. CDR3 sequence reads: CASSSGGTGQYEQYF. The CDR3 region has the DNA TGTGCCAGCAGCTCGGGCGGGACAGGCCAGTACGAGCAGTACTTC.

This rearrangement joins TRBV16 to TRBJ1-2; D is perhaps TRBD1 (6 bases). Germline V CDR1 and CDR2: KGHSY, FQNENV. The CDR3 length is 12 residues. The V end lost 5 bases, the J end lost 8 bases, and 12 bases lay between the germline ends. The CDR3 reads CASSETGKGYTF. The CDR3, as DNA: TGTGCCAGCAGCGAAACAGGGAAGGGCTACACCTTC.

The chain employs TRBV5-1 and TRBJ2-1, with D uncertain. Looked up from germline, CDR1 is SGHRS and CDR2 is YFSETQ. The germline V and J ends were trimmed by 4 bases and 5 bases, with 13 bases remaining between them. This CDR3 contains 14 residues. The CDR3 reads CASSPRLGNNEQFF. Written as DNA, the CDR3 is TGCGCCAGCAGCCCCAGGCTTGGGAACAATGAGCAGTTCTTC.

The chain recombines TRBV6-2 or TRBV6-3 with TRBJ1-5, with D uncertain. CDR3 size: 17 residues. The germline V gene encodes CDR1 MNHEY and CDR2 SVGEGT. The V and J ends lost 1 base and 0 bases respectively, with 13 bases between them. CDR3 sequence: CASSYFSSVSSNQPQHF. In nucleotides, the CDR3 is TGTGCCAGCAGTTACTTCTCATCGGTCTCTAGCAATCAGCCCCAGCATTTT.

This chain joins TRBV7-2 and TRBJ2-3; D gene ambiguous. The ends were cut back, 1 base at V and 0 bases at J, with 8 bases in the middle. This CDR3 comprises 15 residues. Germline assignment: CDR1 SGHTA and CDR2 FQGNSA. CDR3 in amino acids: CASSLGGFSTDTQYF. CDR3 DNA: TGTGCCAGCAGCTTAGGTGGTTTTAGCACAGATACGCAGTATTTT. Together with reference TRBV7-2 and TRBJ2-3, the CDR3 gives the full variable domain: GAGVSQSPSNKVTEKGKDVELRCDPISGHTALYWYRQSLGQGLEFLIYFQGNSAPDKSGLPSDRFSAERTGGSVSTLTIQRTQQEDSAVYLCASSLGGFSTDTQYFGPGTRLTVL.

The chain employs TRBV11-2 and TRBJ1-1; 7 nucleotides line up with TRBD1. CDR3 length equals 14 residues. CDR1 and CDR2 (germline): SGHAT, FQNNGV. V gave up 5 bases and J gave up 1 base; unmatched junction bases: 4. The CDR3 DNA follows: TGTGCCAGCAGCGAAAGGACAGGGAACACTGAAGCTTTCTTT. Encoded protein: CASSERTGNTEAFF. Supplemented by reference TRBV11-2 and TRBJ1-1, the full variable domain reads EAGVAQSPRYKIIEKRQSVAFWCNPISGHATLYWYQQILGQGPKLLIQFQNNGVVDDSQLPKDRFSAERLKGVDSTLKIQPAKLEDSAVYLCASSERTGNTEAFFGQGTRLTVV.

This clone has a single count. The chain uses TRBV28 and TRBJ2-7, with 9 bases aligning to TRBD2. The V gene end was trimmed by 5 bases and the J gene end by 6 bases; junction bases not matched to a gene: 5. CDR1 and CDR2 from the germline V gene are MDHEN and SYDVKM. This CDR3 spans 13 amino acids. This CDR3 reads CASSGLATGEQYF. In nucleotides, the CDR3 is TGTGCCAGCAGTGGACTAGCGACAGGCGAGCAGTACTTC.

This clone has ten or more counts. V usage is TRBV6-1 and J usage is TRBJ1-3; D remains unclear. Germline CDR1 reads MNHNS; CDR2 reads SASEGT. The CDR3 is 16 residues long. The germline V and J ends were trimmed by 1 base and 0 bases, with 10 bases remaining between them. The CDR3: CASSEDAGSSGNTIYF. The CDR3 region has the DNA TGTGCCAGCAGTGAAGATGCGGGGAGCTCTGGAAACACCATATATTTT.

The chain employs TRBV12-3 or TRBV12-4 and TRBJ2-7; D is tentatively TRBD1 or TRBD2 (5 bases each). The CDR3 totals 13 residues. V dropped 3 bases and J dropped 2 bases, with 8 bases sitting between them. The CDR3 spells CASSFRGPYEQYF. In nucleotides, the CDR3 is TGTGCCAGCAGTTTCCGGGGCCCCTACGAGCAGTACTTC.